The T cell receptor beta chain under discussion was sequenced for a study of cytomegalovirus exposure and HLA in healthy donors. The PCR was carried out with 60 Vbeta primers and 13 Jbeta primers. Method: immunoSEQ multiplex PCR; TCRdb's copy keeps in-frame clones and lacks some. This table holds 75,000 to 80,000 clones. In germline, CDR1 is SGDLS, CDR2 YYNGEE. CDR3 length equals 15 residues. Trimming took 3 bases from V and 5 from J; bases not matched to a gene: 10. V gene TRBV9 combines with J gene TRBJ1-2, with TRBD1 identical over 7 bases. The TCR comes from a young man in good health and CMV-seropositive. The sample comprised PBMCs. CDR3 bases: TGTGCCAGCAGCGCCCAAAATTTACAGGGGTATGGCTACACCTTC. Amino acid sequence: CASSAQNLQGYGYTF.